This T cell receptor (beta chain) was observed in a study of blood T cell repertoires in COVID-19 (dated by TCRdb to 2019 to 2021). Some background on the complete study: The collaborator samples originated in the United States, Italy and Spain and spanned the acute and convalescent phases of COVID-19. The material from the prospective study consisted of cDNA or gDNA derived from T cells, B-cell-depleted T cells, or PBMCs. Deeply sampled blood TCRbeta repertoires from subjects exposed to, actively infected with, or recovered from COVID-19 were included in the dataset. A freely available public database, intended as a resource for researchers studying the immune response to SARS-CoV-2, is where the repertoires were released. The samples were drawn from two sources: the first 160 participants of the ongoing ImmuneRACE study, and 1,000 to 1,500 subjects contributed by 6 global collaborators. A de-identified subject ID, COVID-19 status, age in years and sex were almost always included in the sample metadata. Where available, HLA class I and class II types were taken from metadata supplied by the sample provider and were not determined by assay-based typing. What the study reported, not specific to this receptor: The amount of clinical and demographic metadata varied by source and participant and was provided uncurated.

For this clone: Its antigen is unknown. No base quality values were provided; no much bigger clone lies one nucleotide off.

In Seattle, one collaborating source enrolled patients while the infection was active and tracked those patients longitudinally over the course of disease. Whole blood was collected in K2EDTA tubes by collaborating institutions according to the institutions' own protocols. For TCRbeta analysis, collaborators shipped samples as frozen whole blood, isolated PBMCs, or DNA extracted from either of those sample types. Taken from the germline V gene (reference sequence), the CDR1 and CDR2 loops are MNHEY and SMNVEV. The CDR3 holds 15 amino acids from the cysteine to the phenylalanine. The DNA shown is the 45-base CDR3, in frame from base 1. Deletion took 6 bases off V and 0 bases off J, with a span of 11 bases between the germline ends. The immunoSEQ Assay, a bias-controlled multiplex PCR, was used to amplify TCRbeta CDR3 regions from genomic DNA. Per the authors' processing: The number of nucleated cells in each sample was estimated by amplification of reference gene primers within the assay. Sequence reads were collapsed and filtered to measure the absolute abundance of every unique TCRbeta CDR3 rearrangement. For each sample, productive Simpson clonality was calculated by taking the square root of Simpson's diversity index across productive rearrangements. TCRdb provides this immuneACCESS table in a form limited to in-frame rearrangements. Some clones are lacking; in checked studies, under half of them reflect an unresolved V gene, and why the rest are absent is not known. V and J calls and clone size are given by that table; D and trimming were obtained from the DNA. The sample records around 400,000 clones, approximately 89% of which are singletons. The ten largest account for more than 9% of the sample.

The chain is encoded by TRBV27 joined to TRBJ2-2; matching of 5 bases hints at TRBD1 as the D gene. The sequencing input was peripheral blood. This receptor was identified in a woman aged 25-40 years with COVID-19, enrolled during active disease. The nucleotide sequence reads TGTGCCAGCAGCCGGACACTCGCGAACACCGGGGAGCTGTTTTTT. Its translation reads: CASSRTLANTGELFF.